This entry describes one T cell receptor beta chain. Its antigen is unidentified. At one of its ends the junction is not consistent with the germline gene, which may arise from a read error. There was relapse after autologous stem cell transplantation in every patient, and there was variation in brentuximab vedotin exposure. Profiled with immunoSEQ multiplex PCR; TCRdb holds only in-frame clones, not every one. The table includes some 25,000 clones, roughly four fifths detected once. This sample is drawn from a study of PD-1 blockade in classical Hodgkin lymphoma. Findings and caveats of the study: Patients were excluded if nivolumab began under 1 year after ASCT (the autologous transplant). A significant rise in TCR diversity by C4D1 was seen for CD4+ but not CD8+ cells.

The CDR3 contains 12 residues. Germline assignment: CDR1 MDHEN and CDR2 SYDVKM. The TCR comes from a human donor with classical Hodgkin lymphoma. The sequenced sample was peripheral blood mononuclear cells (PBMCs), obtained before the second cycle of nivolumab. The rearrangement links TRBV28 to TRBJ1-3, with D unclear. CDR3 region: CASGYRIGAKDF. CDR3 DNA: TGTGCCAGCGGTTATCGGATTGGAGCAAAAGATTTT.